Shown below are 28 T cell receptor beta chains from a single sample sequenced in a study of blood T cell repertoires in COVID-19. Data came from immunoSEQ multiplex PCR; TCRdb stores just in-frame clones and leaves some out. The data show approximately 210,000 clones, about 87% seen once. The specimen sequenced was peripheral blood. These receptor sequences come from a man in his 70s with acute or convalescent COVID-19.

This sequence joins TRBV7-9 and TRBJ1-1; perhaps TRBD1 as D (5 bases). CDR3 length equals 15 residues. Trimming cost V 1 base and J 0 bases, with 9 bases left between them. Germline V gene lookup returns CDR1 SEHNR and CDR2 FQNEAQ (reference sequence). The CDR3, as DNA: TGTGCCAGCAGCTTAGTCGGGGGTATGAACACTGAAGCTTTCTTT. This encodes CASSLVGGMNTEAFF. Combining the CDR3 with reference TRBV7-9 and TRBJ1-1 gives the whole variable domain DTGVSQNPRHKITKRGQNVTFRCDPISEHNRLYWYRQTLGQGPEFLTYFQNEAQLEKSRLLSDRFSAERPKGSFSTLEIQRTEQGDSAMYLCASSLVGGMNTEAFFGQGTRLTVV.

The chain is built from TRBV7-8 and TRBJ1-6; perhaps TRBD1 as D (5 bases). This CDR3 region has 12 residues. Per the germline V gene, CDR1 is SGHVS and CDR2 is FQNEAQ. Trimming pared 5 bases from V and 11 bases from J, leaving 10 bases between. The CDR3 loop is CASSPTDTPLHF. CDR3 bases: TGTGCCAGCAGCCCGACGGACACACCCCTCCACTTT. Complete variable domain (other parts from reference TRBV7-8 and TRBJ1-6): GAGVSQSPRYKVAKRGQDVALRCDPISGHVSLFWYQQALGQGPEFLTYFQNEAQLDKSGLPSDRFFAERPEGSVSTLKIQRTQQEDSAVYLCASSPTDTPLHFGNGTRLTVT.

The chain carries TRBV7-2 and TRBJ2-5; 8 bases are shared with TRBD1. With V trimmed by 5 bases and J by 5 bases, 13 bases remained unmatched. CDR1 and CDR2 (germline): SGHTA, FQGNSA. The CDR3 loop spans 16 amino acids. As DNA, the CDR3 is TGTGCCAGCAGCGCGCCGGGACAGGCCACCTTGGAGACCCAGTACTTC. Its protein product is CASSAPGQATLETQYF.

This chain uses TRBV6-4 with TRBJ2-3; the match to TRBD2 covers 9 bases. After removal of 8 bases from V and 6 bases from J, the junction contained 21 bases not matched to a gene. Germline V gene sequence: CDR1 MRHNA, CDR2 SNTAGT. CDR3 length equals 18 residues. The CDR3 loop reads CASPICGASGMIADTQYF. In DNA, the CDR3 is TGTGCCAGCCCGATCTGTGGGGCTAGCGGGATGATAGCCGATACGCAGTATTTT.

This clone was seen a handful of times. The chain combines TRBV4-1 with TRBJ1-2; 10 bases are shared with TRBD1. Unmatched junction bases numbered 3, after V lost 4 bases and J lost 4 bases. In germline, CDR1 is MGHRA, CDR2 YSYEKL. This CDR3 has 14 amino acids. The DNA of the CDR3 is TGCGCCAGCAGCCCGAGGACAGGGGGCTATGGCTACACCTTC. Translated: CASSPRTGGYGYTF.

The chain employs TRBV19 and TRBJ2-7, with D tentatively TRBD1 (5 bases). Trimming pared 1 base from V and 2 bases from J, leaving 12 bases between. The CDR3 runs to 15 residues. Looked up from germline, CDR1 is LNHDA and CDR2 is SQIVND (reference sequence). CDR3 protein: CASSIGQTRTYEQYF. In nucleotides, the CDR3 is TGTGCCAGTAGTATAGGACAGACCCGAACCTACGAGCAGTACTTC.

This sequence joins TRBV14 and TRBJ1-1, with a tentative D call TRBD1 (5 bases). Trimming shortened V by 0 bases and J by 0 bases, and 8 bases separated the two germline ends. Germline CDR1 reads SGHDN; CDR2 reads FVKESK. This CDR3 comprises 15 residues. In nucleotides, the CDR3 is TGTGCCAGCAGCCAAGAAGGGGCAGTGAACACTGAAGCTTTCTTT. Amino acid sequence: CASSQEGAVNTEAFF.

This clone was found once. The rearrangement uses TRBV6-6 and TRBJ2-7; 10 bases are shared with TRBD2. The trim removed 0 bases at V and 5 bases at J, leaving 7 bases unmatched. CDR1 MNHNY and CDR2 SVGAGI come from the germline V gene (reference sequence). The CDR3 has 16 amino acids. The CDR3 loop is CASSYSTSGALHEQYF. DNA of the CDR3: TGTGCCAGCAGTTACTCTACTAGCGGGGCTCTCCACGAGCAGTACTTC.

This clone was counted only a few times. One end of the junction fails to match germline, which may point to a read error. The chain employs TRBV6-6 and TRBJ2-7, with a possible D match to TRBD1 (6 bases). The CDR3 totals 14 residues. Looked up from germline, CDR1 is MNHNY and CDR2 is SVGAGI (reference sequence). This CDR3 reads CASSGGSISSEQYF. CDR3 DNA sequence: TGTGCCAGCAGTGGGGGCTCTATCTCCTCCGAGCAGTACTTC.

The chain has TRBV9 and TRBJ2-1; 9 bases map to TRBD2. Losses at the gene ends were 3 bases for V and 9 bases for J; bases not matched to a gene: 16. This CDR3 region has 17 residues. CDR1 SGDLS and CDR2 YYNGEE come from the germline V gene. The CDR3 loop is CASSGKRELAGGGEQFF. CDR3 in DNA: TGTGCCAGCAGCGGTAAGAGGGAACTAGCGGGTGGAGGTGAGCAGTTCTTC. Supplemented by reference TRBV9 and TRBJ2-1, the full variable domain reads DSGVTQTPKHLITATGQRVTLRCSPRSGDLSVYWYQQSLDQGLQFLIQYYNGEERAKGNILERFSAQQFPDLHSELNLSSLELGDSALYFCASSGKRELAGGGEQFFGPGTRLTVL.

The CDR3 nucleotides are TGTGCCTGGAGTCCTTCCTCTAGCGGGAGATATCAGTTCTTC. It is translated as CAWSPSSSGRYQFF. V is TRBV30 and J is TRBJ2-1; 10 bases agree with TRBD2. Germline CDR1 reads GTSNPN; CDR2 reads SVGIG (reference sequence). The CDR3 runs 14 residues. The V segment lost 2 bases and the J segment 13 bases; nucleotides outside the gene matches: 11. The variable domain in full, completed from reference TRBV30 and TRBJ2-1, reads SQTIHQWPATLVQPVGSPLSLECTVEGTSNPNLYWYRQAAGRGLQLLFYSVGIGQISSEVPQNLSASRPQDRQFILSSKKLLLSDSGFYLCAWSPSSSGRYQFFGPGTRLTVL.

This rearrangement joins TRBV5-1 to TRBJ2-3; TRBD1 might be the D (5 bases). The CDR3 consists of 16 residues. The germline gives CDR1 SGHRS, CDR2 YFSETQ. V lost 0 bases and J lost 4, with 15 bases in between. The CDR3 coding sequence is TGCGCCAGCAGCTTGGAGGGCAGGGTGGAGTCAGATACGCAGTATTTT. This sequence encodes CASSLEGRVESDTQYF.

With respect to this clone: Other DNA sequences in the sample encode the same CDR3. This sequence joins TRBV29-1 and TRBJ2-7, with D unclear. The V end lost 4 bases, the J end lost 0 bases, and 4 bases lay between the germline ends. CDR1 and CDR2 from the germline V gene are SQVTM and ANQGSEA. The CDR3 has 11 amino acids. CDR3 residues: CSVALSYEQYF. The CDR3 DNA follows: TGCAGCGTTGCTCTCTCCTACGAGCAGTACTTC.

The chain combines TRBV6-5 with TRBJ2-7, with 7 bases identical to TRBD2. Trimming at V came to 6 bases and at J to 2 bases, leaving 7 bases not matched to a gene. There are 14 residues in the CDR3. The V gene's germline CDR1 is MNHEY and CDR2 SVGAGI. CDR3 nucleotides: TGTGCCAGCAGAGCGGCTAGCGGAGCCTACGAGCAGTACTTC. Amino acids: CASRAASGAYEQYF.

This clone was seen only once. The rearrangement joins TRBV6-2 or TRBV6-3 to TRBJ2-3; weak D call: TRBD1 (7 bases). This CDR3 has 15 amino acids. V lost 1 base, J lost 4 bases, and 12 bases lay in between. CDR1 is MNHEY, CDR2 SVGEGT, per germline. In DNA, the CDR3 is TGTGCCAGCAGTTACTGGGCAGGGGGGTCAGATACGCAGTATTTT. Translating it yields CASSYWAGGSDTQYF.

This chain uses TRBV19 with TRBJ2-1; 8 bases fit TRBD2. This CDR3 is 16 amino acids long. V lost 3 bases, J lost 4 bases, and 8 bases stayed unmatched. Germline CDR1 reads LNHDA; CDR2 reads SQIVND (reference sequence). This CDR3 reads CASSMSASGLYNEQFF. The CDR3 DNA reads as TGTGCCAGTAGTATGTCAGCTAGCGGGCTATACAATGAGCAGTTCTTC.

The chain joins TRBV6-6 to TRBJ2-1; 9 nucleotides match TRBD1. This CDR3 contains 15 residues. After removal of 7 bases from V and 4 bases from J, the junction contained 8 bases not matched to a gene. CDR1 MNHNY and CDR2 SVGAGI come from the germline V gene (reference sequence). CDR3 protein: CASNIPGQGYNEQFF. CDR3 coding DNA: TGTGCCAGCAACATACCGGGACAGGGATACAATGAGCAGTTCTTC.

The chain is built from TRBV11-3 and TRBJ2-1, with D possibly TRBD2 on 5 matching bases. The CDR3 runs 15 residues. Trimming took off 5 bases at V and 4 bases at J, with 15 bases between the two ends. Germline CDR1 SGHNT, CDR2 YENEEA. The CDR3 DNA reads as TGTGCCAGCAGCCTTGGACGGGATGGATACAATGAGCAGTTCTTC. This codes for CASSLGRDGYNEQFF.

The rearrangement uses TRBV27 and TRBJ1-5; tentative D call: TRBD1 (6 bases). This CDR3 region has 14 residues. V gave up 8 bases and J gave up 1 base, with 12 bases separating them. CDR1 and CDR2 (germline): MNHEY, SMNVEV (reference sequence). The CDR3 sequence: CASGGGGSNQPQHF. The CDR3 DNA is TGTGCCAGCGGGGGGGGCGGAAGCAATCAGCCCCAGCATTTT.

The CDR3 DNA is TGTGCCAGCAGCCCTAGCGGGACCTCTTACACCGGGGAGCTGTTTTTT. This encodes CASSPSGTSYTGELFF. This chain links TRBV5-5 with TRBJ2-2; 9 bases fit TRBD2. The V and J ends lost 4 bases and 3 bases, in that order; junction bases with no gene match: 7. The germline CDR1 and CDR2 sequences are SGHKS and YYEKEE (reference sequence). The CDR3 loop spans 16 amino acids.

The rearrangement joins TRBV6-8 to TRBJ2-7, with no clear D. The CDR3 is 13 amino acids. Trimming removed 2 bases at V and 6 bases at J, with 11 bases between. Germline CDR1 is MNHGY and CDR2 is SAAAGT. The CDR3 DNA reads as TGTGCCAGCAGTTACAGCGAGGCCTGCGAGCAGTACTTC. Protein product: CASSYSEACEQYF.

The chain links TRBV19 to TRBJ1-5, with a tentative D call TRBD1 (5 bases). CDR3 length: 17 residues. V was cut by 3 bases and J by 0 bases, with 15 bases left in between. Germline V gives CDR1 LNHDA, CDR2 SQIVND (reference sequence). The CDR3 coding sequence is TGTGCCAGTAGTATCGGGGGAGCTCCATATAGCAATCAGCCCCAGCATTTT. Amino acid sequence: CASSIGGAPYSNQPQHF.

V and J are TRBV19 and TRBJ2-1, with a tentative D call TRBD2 (6 bases). Germline V gene data show CDR1 as LNHDA and CDR2 as SQIVND (reference sequence). V gave up 4 bases and J gave up 9 bases, with 7 bases separating them. The CDR3 extends over 11 amino acids. CDR3 nucleotides: TGTGCCAGTAGTACAGCGGGTGAGCAGTTCTTC. The encoded protein is CASSTAGEQFF.

The genes are TRBV20-1 and TRBJ1-2; 8 bases map to TRBD1. Trimming removed 4 bases from V and 8 bases from J; junction bases left unmatched: 3. This CDR3 has 11 amino acids. Germline V gene lookup returns CDR1 DFQATT and CDR2 SNEGSKA (reference sequence). CDR3 coding DNA: TGCAGTGCTAAGACAGGGGAAGGCTACACCTTC. Encoded protein: CSAKTGEGYTF.

The J gene is TRBJ2-1, the V gene TRBV4-2; D may be TRBD1 (6 bases). The CDR3 loop spans 15 amino acids. Per the germline V gene, CDR1 is LGHNA and CDR2 is YNFKEQ. V shed 0 bases and J shed 6 bases, with 12 bases lying between them. CDR3 in DNA: TGTGCCAGCAGCCAAGATCCAGGGGAACCCAATGAGCAGTTCTTC. It is translated as CASSQDPGEPNEQFF.

This chain links TRBV6-6 with TRBJ2-7; D is perhaps TRBD2 (6 bases). CDR1 and CDR2 from the germline V gene are MNHNY and SVGAGI (reference sequence). Trimming left V 5 bases short and J 7 bases short, with 21 bases between. This CDR3 comprises 15 residues. CDR3 loop: CASSPRSSGPTEQYF. Here the CDR3 DNA reads TGTGCCAGCAGTCCCCGGAGTAGCGGTCCTACAGAGCAGTACTTC.

The DNA for the CDR3 is TGTGCCAGCTCACCACGGGAGAATGAGCAGTTCTTC. This gives the protein CASSPRENEQFF. This chain uses TRBV18 with TRBJ2-1, with D maybe TRBD2 (5 bases). CDR1 KGHSH and CDR2 LQKENI come from the germline V gene. The V gene lost 1 base and the J gene lost 7 bases, with 5 bases spanning the gap. The CDR3 spans 12 residues.

The V gene is TRBV4-3, the J gene TRBJ2-7; maybe TRBD1 (5 bases). V lost 3 bases to trimming and J lost 3 bases, with 12 bases between them. The CDR3 has 14 residues. Germline V CDR1 and CDR2: LGHNA, YSLEER. CDR3 DNA sequence: TGCGCCAGCAGCCAGATCTCTGACAGCTACGAGCAGTACTTC. This encodes CASSQISDSYEQYF.